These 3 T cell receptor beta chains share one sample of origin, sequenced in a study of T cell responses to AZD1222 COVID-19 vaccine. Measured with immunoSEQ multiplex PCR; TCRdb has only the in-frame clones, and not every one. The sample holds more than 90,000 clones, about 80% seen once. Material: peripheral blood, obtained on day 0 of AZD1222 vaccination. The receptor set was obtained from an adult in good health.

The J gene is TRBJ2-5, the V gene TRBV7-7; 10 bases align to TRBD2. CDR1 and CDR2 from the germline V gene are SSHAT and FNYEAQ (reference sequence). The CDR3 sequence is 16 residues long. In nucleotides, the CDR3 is TGTGCTAGCCGAGCGGGAGGGCCGGTTAGTCGGGAGACCCAGTACTTC. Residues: CASRAGGPVSRETQYF.

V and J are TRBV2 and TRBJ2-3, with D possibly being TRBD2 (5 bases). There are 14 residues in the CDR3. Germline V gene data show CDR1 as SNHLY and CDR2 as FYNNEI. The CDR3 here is CVSHRAVYTDTQYF. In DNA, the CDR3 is TGTGTCTCCCACCGAGCGGTATACACAGATACGCAGTATTTT. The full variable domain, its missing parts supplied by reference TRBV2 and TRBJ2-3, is EPEVTQTPSHQVTQMGQEVILRCVPISNHLYFYWYRQILGQKVEFLVSFYNNEISEKSEIFDDQFSVERPDGSNFTLKIRSTKLEDSAMYFCVSHRAVYTDTQYFGPGTRLTVL.

In DNA form, the CDR3 reads TGTGCCAGCAGCTCATTTCCATCGACAGGGGGCGCGAAAGCTTTCTTT. Its protein product is CASSSFPSTGGAKAFF. The V and J genes are TRBV7-9 and TRBJ1-1; TRBD1 matches at 10 bases. Germline CDR1 SEHNR, CDR2 FQNEAQ (reference sequence). The CDR3 has 16 amino acids. With V trimmed by 4 bases and J by 9 bases, 14 bases remained unmatched.